This T cell receptor beta chain was obtained from a study of blood T cell repertoires in COVID-19. Study-level information: Both acute and convalescent COVID-19 samples were obtained from the United States, Italy and Spain. PBMCs, B-cell-depleted T cells, or T cells were the source of the cDNA or gDNA that made up the material.

Germline loops: CDR1 SQVTM, CDR2 ANQGSEA. CDR3 size: 15 residues. Unmatched junction bases numbered 12, after V lost 4 bases and J lost 7 bases. In the authors' workflow: Reference gene primer amplification gave estimated nucleated cell counts. This table comes from immunoSEQ multiplex PCR, and its TCRdb copy is limited to in-frame clones, with some not included. The V and J calls and the clone size are those of that table, but D and trimming were determined from the DNA. Here the sample spans 140,000 to 150,000 clones, about 90% being singletons. The V and J genes are TRBV29-1 and TRBJ2-4; 8 positions match TRBD1. What was sequenced was peripheral blood. This TCR was recovered from a human donor in a cohort sampled during active COVID-19. The CDR3 sequence is CSVVTAAGGINIQYF. In nucleotides, the CDR3 is TGCAGCGTTGTGACCGCGGCAGGGGGCATCAACATTCAGTACTTC.